A single sample gave rise to the 14 T cell receptor beta chains below, sequenced in a study of blood T cell repertoires in COVID-19. Method: immunoSEQ multiplex PCR; TCRdb's copy keeps in-frame clones and lacks some. The table has 13,000 to 15,000 clones, 85% to 95% seen once. Sequenced material: peripheral blood. These receptors all come from a human donor with active COVID-19. The donor label of this sample is uncertain.

The V call is TRBV2, the J call TRBJ2-1; TRBD2 matches at 15 bases. CDR3 length: 14 amino acids. V was clipped by 7 bases and J by 10 bases; unmatched bases: 5. Germline V gene sequence: CDR1 SNHLY, CDR2 FYNNEI. The CDR3 DNA reads as TGTGCCAGCATTCCGGGACTAGCGGGAGGAGAGCAGTTCTTC. Its translation: CASIPGLAGGEQFF.

The CDR3 is CASSVQGATNEKLFF. CDR3 nucleotide sequence: TGTGCCAGCAGCGTACAGGGCGCAACTAATGAAAAACTGTTTTTT. The chain has TRBV9 and TRBJ1-4; TRBD1 is a possible D gene (5 bases). CDR1 and CDR2 (germline): SGDLS, YYNGEE. This CDR3 spans 15 amino acids. Trimming stripped 1 base from V and 0 bases from J, with 7 bases between.

The chain has TRBV5-1 and TRBJ2-3; D gene unclear. V lost 5 bases and J 3 bases, leaving 4 bases between the germline ends. The CDR3 covers 11 residues. The germline CDR1 and CDR2 sequences are SGHRS and YFSETQ. DNA for the CDR3: TGCGCCAGCAGAGAGACAGATACGCAGTATTTT. This gives the protein CASRETDTQYF.

The chain combines TRBV18 with TRBJ2-3, with TRBD2 matching 10 bases. Germline CDR1 KGHSH, CDR2 LQKENI. After removal of 3 bases from V and 0 bases from J, the junction contained 6 bases not matched to a gene. The CDR3 loop spans 17 amino acids. CDR3 region: CASSPASGGTSTDTQYF. Written as DNA, the CDR3 is TGTGCCAGCTCACCCGCTAGCGGGGGAACTAGCACAGATACGCAGTATTTT.

J is TRBJ1-5 and V is TRBV19, with 9 positions matching TRBD1. Germline CDR1 is LNHDA and CDR2 is SQIVND (reference sequence). V shed 10 bases, J shed 5 bases, and the junction held 3 bases outside the gene matches. The CDR3 runs 12 residues. The DNA of the CDR3 is TGTGCCACCCGACAGGGGGATCAGCCCCAGCATTTT. This translates into CATRQGDQPQHF. The complete variable domain, with remaining parts taken from reference TRBV19 and TRBJ1-5, reads DGGITQSPKYLFRKEGQNVTLSCEQNLNHDAMYWYRQDPGQGLRLIYYSQIVNDFQKGDIAEGYSVSREKKESFPLTVTSAQKNPTAFYLCATRQGDQPQHFGDGTRLSIL.

J is TRBJ1-1 and V is TRBV4-2; D gene uncertain. The CDR3 length is 14 residues. The germline CDR1 and CDR2 sequences are LGHNA and YNFKEQ. V was clipped by 0 bases and J by 2 bases, with 7 bases between them. CDR3 in DNA: TGTGCCAGCAGCCAAGATACGAGTAACACTGAAGCTTTCTTT. Translated, it gives CASSQDTSNTEAFF.

The chain couples TRBV25-1 to TRBJ2-2; a weak D match, TRBD1 (6 bases). The CDR3 runs 12 residues. V was cut by 7 bases and J by 7 bases, with 10 bases left in between. The germline gives CDR1 MGHDK, CDR2 SYGVNS. As DNA, the CDR3 is TGTGCCAGCACCCCAGGGGTCGGGGAGCTGTTTTTT. This sequence encodes CASTPGVGELFF.

This chain uses TRBV2 with TRBJ1-1; D gene ambiguous. Trimming stripped 8 bases from V and 11 bases from J, with 15 bases between. This CDR3 is 11 amino acids long. CDR1 and CDR2 from the germline V gene are SNHLY and FYNNEI. CDR3 in amino acids: CASSSYQDAFF. The CDR3 region has the DNA TGTGCCAGCTCGTCCTACCAGGATGCTTTCTTT.

This chain connects TRBV6-4 to TRBJ2-6, with 10 bases fitting TRBD2. The CDR3 contains 17 residues. Per germline, CDR1 MRHNA and CDR2 SNTAGT. V lost 6 bases, J lost 0 bases, and 5 bases stayed unmatched. The CDR3 here is CASSPSGRRSGANVLTF. The DNA for the CDR3 is TGTGCCAGCAGCCCTAGCGGGAGACGCTCTGGGGCCAACGTCCTGACTTTC.

The chain couples TRBV5-4 to TRBJ2-2; TRBD1 might be the D (6 bases). V was pared by 5 bases and J by 0 bases, with 14 bases between. The germline V gene has CDR1 SGHNT and CDR2 YYREEE (reference sequence). The CDR3 consists of 16 residues. CDR3 nucleotides: TGTGCCAGCAGTCCCCCCGGGACAACGAACACCGGGGAGCTGTTTTTT. It yields the protein CASSPPGTTNTGELFF.

The gene calls are TRBV5-6 and TRBJ1-6; D is unresolved. The germline V gene encodes CDR1 SGHDT and CDR2 YYEEEE. Trimming took 4 bases from V and 2 from J, leaving 16 bases between them. This CDR3 region has 17 residues. As DNA, the CDR3 is TGTGCCAGCAGCCTGGGAACATCAGGTGCCTATAATTCACCCCTCCACTTT. This encodes CASSLGTSGAYNSPLHF.

This clone was seen a single time. The gene calls are TRBV5-4 and TRBJ1-1; possibly TRBD1 for D (5 bases). This CDR3 region has 13 residues. Germline V gene data show CDR1 as SGHNT and CDR2 as YYREEE (reference sequence). V lost 3 bases and J 4 bases, leaving 10 bases between the germline ends. Written as DNA, the CDR3 is TGTGCCAGCAGCTCAGGGTTAGGCACTGAAGCTTTCTTT. Its protein product is CASSSGLGTEAFF.

V gene TRBV7-8 combines with J gene TRBJ2-7; a weak D match, TRBD1 (6 bases). CDR1 is SGHVS, CDR2 FQNEAQ, per germline. The ends were cut back, 9 bases at V and 3 bases at J, with 18 bases in the middle. CDR3 size: 14 residues. The CDR3 region is CASSLTTGNYEQYF. The CDR3 DNA reads TGTGCCAGTTCGCTTACCACAGGGAACTACGAGCAGTACTTC.

The J gene is TRBJ2-3, the V gene TRBV19, with 7 bases fitting TRBD2. V lost 10 bases to trimming and J lost 6 bases; unmatched junction nucleotides: 10. CDR1 is LNHDA, CDR2 SQIVND, per germline (reference sequence). This CDR3 spans 13 amino acids. The CDR3 region is CATGEGSRDTQYF. The DNA for the CDR3 is TGTGCCACTGGGGAGGGCTCCCGCGATACGCAGTATTTT.